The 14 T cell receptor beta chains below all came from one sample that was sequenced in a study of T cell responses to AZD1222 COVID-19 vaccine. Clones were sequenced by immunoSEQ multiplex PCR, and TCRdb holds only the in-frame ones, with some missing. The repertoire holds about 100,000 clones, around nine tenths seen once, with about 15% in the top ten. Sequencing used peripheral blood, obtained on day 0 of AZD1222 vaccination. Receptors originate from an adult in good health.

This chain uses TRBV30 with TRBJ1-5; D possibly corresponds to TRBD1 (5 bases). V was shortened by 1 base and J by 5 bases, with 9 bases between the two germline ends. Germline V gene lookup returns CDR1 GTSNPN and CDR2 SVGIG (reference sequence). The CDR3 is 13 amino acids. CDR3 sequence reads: CAWSGQGDQPQHF. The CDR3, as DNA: TGTGCCTGGAGTGGGCAGGGAGATCAGCCCCAGCATTTT.

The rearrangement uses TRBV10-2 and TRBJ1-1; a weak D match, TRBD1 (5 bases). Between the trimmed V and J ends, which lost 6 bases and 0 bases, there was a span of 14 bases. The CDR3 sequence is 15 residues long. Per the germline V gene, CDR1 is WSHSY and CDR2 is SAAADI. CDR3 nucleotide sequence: TGCGCCAGCAGCCCGATAGGGGCCATGAACACTGAAGCTTTCTTT. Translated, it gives CASSPIGAMNTEAFF.

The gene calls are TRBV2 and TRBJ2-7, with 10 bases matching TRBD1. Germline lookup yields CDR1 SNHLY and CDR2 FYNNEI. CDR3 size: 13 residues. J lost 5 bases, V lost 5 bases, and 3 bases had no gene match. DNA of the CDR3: TGTGCCAGCAGTAGGGACAGGGGCAACGAGCAGTACTTC. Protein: CASSRDRGNEQYF.

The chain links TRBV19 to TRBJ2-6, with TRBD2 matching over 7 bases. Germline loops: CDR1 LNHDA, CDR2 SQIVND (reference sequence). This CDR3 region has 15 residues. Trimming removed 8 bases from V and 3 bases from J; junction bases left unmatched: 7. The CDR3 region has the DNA TGTGCCAGTTCTGCGGGAGAGGGTGGGGCCAACGTCCTGACTTTC. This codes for CASSAGEGGANVLTF.

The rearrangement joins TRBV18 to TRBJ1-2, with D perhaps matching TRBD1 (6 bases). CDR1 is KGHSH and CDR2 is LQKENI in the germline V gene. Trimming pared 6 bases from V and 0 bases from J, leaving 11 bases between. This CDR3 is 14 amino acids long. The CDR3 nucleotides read TGTGCCAGCTCCCAGGACAGTTCTAACTATGGCTACACCTTC. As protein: CASSQDSSNYGYTF.

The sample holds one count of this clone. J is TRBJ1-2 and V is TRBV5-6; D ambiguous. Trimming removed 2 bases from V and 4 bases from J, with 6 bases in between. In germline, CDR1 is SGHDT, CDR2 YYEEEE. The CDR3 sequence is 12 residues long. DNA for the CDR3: TGTGCCAGCAGCTTACAACCCTATGGCTACACCTTC. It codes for CASSLQPYGYTF.

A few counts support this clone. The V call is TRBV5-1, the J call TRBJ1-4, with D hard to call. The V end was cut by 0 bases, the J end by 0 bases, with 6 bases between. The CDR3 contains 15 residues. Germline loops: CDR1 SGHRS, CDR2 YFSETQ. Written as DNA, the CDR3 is TGCGCCAGCAGCTTGGGGGGTTCAACTAATGAAAAACTGTTTTTT. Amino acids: CASSLGGSTNEKLFF.

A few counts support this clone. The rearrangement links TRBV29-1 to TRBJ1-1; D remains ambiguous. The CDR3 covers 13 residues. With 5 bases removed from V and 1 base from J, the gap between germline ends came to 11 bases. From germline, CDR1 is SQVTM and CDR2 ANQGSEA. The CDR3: CSVLSTGNTEAFF. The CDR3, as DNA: TGCAGCGTTCTTTCCACGGGGAACACTGAAGCTTTCTTT.

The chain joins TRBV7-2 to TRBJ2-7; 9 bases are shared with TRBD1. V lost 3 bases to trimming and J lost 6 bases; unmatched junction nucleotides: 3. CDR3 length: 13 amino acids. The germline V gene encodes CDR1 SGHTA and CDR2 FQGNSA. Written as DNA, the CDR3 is TGTGCCAGCAGCTTGGGGACAGGGATCGAGCAGTACTTC. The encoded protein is CASSLGTGIEQYF.

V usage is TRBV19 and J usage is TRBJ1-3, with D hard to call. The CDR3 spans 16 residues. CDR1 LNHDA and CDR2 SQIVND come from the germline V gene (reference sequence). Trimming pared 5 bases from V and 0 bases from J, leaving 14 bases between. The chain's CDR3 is CASSPPPDYSGNTIYF. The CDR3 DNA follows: TGTGCCAGTAGTCCCCCCCCGGATTACTCTGGAAACACCATATATTTT.

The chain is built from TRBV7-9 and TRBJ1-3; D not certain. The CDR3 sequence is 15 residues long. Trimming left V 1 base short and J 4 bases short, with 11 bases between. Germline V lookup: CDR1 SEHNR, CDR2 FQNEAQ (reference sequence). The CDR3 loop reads CASSLDGNPGNTIYF. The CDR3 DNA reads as TGTGCCAGCAGCTTAGATGGGAACCCAGGAAACACCATATATTTT.

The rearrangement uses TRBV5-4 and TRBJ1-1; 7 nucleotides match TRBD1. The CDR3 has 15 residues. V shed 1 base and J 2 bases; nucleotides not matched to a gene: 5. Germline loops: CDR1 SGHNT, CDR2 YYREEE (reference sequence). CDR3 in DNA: TGTGCCAGCAGCTTGTCAGGGGGAGTTAACACTGAAGCTTTCTTT. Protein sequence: CASSLSGGVNTEAFF.

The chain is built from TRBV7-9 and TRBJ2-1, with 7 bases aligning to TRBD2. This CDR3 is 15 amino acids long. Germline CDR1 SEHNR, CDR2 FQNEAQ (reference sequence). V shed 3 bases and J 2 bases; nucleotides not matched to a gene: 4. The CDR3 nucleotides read TGTGCCAGCAGCTTCGGGGAGGGGACCTACAATGAGCAGTTCTTC. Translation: CASSFGEGTYNEQFF.

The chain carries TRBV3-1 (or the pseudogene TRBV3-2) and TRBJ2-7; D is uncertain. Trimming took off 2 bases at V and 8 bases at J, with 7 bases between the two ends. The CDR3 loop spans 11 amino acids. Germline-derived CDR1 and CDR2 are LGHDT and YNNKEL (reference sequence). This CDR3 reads CASSQSHQQYF. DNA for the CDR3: TGTGCCAGCAGCCAATCCCACCAGCAGTACTTC.